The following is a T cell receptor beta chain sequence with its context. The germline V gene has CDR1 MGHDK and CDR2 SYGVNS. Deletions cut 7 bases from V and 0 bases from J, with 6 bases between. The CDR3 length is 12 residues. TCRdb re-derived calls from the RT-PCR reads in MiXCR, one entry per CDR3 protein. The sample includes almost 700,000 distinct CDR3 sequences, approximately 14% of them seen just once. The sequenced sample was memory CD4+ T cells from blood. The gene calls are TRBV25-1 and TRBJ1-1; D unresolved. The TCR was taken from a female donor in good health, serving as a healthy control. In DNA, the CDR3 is TGTGCCAGCAAGCAGGTGAACACTGAAGCTTTCTTT. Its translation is CASKQVNTEAFF. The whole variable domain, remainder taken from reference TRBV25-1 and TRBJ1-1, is EADIYQTPRYLVIGTGKKITLECSQTMGHDKMYWYQQDPGMELHLIHYSYGVNSTEKGDLSSESTVSRIRTEHFPLTLESARPSHTSQYLCASKQVNTEAFFGQGTRLTVV.